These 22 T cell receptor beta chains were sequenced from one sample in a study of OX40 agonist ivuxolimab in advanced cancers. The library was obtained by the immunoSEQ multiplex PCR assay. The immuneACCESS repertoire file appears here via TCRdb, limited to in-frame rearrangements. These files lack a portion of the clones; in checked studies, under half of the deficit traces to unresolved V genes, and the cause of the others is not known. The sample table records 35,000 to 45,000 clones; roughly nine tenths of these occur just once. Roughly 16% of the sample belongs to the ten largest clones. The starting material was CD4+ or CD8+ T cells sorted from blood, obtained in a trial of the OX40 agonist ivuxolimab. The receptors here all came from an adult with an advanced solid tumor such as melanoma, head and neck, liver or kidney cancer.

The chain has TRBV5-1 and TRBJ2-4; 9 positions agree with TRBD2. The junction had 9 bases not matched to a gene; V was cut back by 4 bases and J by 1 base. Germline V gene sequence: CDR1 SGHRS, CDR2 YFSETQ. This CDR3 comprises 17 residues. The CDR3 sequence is CASSPEASGKAKNIQYF. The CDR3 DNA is TGCGCCAGCAGCCCGGAAGCTAGCGGGAAGGCCAAAAACATTCAGTACTTC.

CDR3 sequence (DNA): TGCGCCAGCAGCCCTGAACAGGGGGCTCGGAACACTGAAGCTTTCTTT. This translates into CASSPEQGARNTEAFF. V usage is TRBV4-1 and J usage is TRBJ1-1; TRBD1 agrees at 9 bases. The CDR3 runs 16 residues. Germline loops: CDR1 MGHRA, CDR2 YSYEKL. V lost 4 bases to trimming and J lost 1 base; unmatched junction nucleotides: 7.

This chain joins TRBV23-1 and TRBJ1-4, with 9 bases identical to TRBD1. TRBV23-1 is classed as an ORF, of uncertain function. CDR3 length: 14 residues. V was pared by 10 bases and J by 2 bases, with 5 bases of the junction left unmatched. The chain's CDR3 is CATQGTGTNEKLFF. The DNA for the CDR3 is TGCGCCACTCAAGGGACAGGGACTAATGAAAAACTGTTTTTT.

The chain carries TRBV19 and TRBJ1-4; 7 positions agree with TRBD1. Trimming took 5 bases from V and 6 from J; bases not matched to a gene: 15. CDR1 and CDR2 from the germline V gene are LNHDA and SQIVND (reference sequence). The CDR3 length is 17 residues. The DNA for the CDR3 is TGTGCCAGTAGTTCGAGGGGGCGCGGTGAGGTTGATGAAAAACTGTTTTTT. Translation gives CASSSRGRGEVDEKLFF. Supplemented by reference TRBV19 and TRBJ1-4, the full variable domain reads DGGITQSPKYLFRKEGQNVTLSCEQNLNHDAMYWYRQDPGQGLRLIYYSQIVNDFQKGDIAEGYSVSREKKESFPLTVTSAQKNPTAFYLCASSSRGRGEVDEKLFFGSGTQLSVL.

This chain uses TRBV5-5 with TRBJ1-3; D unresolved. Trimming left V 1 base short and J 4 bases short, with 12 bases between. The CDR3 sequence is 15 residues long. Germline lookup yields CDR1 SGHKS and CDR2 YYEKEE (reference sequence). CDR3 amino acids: CASSLSHLTGNTIYF. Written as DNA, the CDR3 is TGTGCCAGCAGCTTGTCCCATTTAACCGGAAACACCATATATTTT. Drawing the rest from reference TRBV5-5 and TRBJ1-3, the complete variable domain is DAGVTQSPTHLIKTRGQQVTLRCSPISGHKSVSWYQQVLGQGPQFIFQYYEKEERGRGNFPDRFSARQFPNYSSELNVNALLLGDSALYLCASSLSHLTGNTIYFGEGSWLTVV.

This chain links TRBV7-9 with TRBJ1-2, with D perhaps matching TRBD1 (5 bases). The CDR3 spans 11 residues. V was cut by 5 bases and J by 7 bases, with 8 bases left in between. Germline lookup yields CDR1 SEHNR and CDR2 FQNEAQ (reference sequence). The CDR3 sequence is CASSQGAGYTF. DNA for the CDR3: TGTGCCAGCAGCCAGGGAGCTGGCTACACCTTC.

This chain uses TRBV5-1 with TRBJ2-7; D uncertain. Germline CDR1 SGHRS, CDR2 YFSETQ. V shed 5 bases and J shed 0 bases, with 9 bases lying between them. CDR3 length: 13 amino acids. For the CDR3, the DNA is TGCGCCAGCAGTTCGGATGTCTCCTACGAGCAGTACTTC. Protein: CASSSDVSYEQYF.

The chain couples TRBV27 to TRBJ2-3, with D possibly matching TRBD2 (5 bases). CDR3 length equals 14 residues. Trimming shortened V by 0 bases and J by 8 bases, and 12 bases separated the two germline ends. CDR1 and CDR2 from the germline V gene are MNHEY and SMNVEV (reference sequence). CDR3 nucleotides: TGTGCCAGCAGTTTATCCCCCAGGACTGGTACGCAGTATTTT. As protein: CASSLSPRTGTQYF.

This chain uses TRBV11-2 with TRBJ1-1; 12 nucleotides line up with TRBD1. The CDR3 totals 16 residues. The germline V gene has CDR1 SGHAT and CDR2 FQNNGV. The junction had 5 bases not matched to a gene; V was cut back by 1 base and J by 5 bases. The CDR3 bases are TGTGCCAGCAGCTTAGTAGGGACAGGGGGCTTTACTGAAGCTTTCTTT. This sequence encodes CASSLVGTGGFTEAFF.

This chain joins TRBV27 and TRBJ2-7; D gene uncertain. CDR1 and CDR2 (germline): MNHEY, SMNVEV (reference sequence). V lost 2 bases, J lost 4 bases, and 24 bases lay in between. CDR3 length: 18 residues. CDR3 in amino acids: CASSLRVVSAARRYEQYF. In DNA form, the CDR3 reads TGTGCCAGCAGTTTACGGGTTGTGTCTGCCGCGAGGCGTTACGAGCAGTACTTC.

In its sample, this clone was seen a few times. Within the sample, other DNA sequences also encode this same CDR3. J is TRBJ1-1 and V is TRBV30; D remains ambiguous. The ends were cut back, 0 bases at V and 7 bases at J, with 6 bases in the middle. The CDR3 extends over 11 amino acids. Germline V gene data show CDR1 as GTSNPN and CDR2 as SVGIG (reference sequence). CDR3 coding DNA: TGTGCCTGGAGTGTACTGAGTGAAGCTTTCTTT. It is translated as CAWSVLSEAFF.

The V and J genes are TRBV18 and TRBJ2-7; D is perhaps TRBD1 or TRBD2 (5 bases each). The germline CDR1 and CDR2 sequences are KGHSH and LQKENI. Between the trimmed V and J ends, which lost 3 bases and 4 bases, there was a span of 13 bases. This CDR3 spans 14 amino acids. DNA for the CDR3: TGTGCCAGCTCACCCGGGGCCGAAGGGTACGAGCAGTACTTC. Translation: CASSPGAEGYEQYF.

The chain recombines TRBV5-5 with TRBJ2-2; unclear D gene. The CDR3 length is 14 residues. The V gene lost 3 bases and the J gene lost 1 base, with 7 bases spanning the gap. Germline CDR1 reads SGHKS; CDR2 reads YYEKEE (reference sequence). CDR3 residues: CASSSFMNTGELFF. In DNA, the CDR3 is TGTGCCAGCAGCTCCTTCATGAACACCGGGGAGCTGTTTTTT.

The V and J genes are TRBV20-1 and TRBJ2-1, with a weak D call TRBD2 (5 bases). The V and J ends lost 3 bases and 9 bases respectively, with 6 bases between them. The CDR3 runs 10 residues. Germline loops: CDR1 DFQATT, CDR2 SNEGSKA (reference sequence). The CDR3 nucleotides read TGCAGTGCTAGCGGGGTTGAGCAGTTCTTC. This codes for CSASGVEQFF.

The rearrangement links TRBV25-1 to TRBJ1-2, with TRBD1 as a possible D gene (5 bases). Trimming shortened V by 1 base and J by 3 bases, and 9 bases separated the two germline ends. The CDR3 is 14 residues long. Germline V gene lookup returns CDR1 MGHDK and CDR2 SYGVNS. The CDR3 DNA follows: TGTGCCAGCAGTGAATCGACAGCAGACTATGGCTACACCTTC. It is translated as CASSESTADYGYTF.

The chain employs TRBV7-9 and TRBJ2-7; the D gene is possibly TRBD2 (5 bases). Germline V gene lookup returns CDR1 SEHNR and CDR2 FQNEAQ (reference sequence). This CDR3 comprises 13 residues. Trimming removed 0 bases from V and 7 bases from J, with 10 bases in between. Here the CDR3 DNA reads TGTGCCAGCAGCTTAGCCGGGGAGAGGGAGCAGTACTTC. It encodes CASSLAGEREQYF.

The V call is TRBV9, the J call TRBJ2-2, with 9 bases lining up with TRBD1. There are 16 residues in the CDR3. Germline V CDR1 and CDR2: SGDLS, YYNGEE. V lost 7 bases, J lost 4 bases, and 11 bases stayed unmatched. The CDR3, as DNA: TGTGCCAGCCAAAGAGCAGGGACAGGGAGCACCGGGGAGCTGTTTTTT. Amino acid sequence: CASQRAGTGSTGELFF.

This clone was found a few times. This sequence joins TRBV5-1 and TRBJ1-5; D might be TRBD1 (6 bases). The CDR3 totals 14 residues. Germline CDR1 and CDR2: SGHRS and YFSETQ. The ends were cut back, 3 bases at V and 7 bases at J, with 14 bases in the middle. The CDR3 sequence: CASSSTGLWQPQHF. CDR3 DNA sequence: TGCGCCAGCAGCTCCACAGGGTTATGGCAGCCCCAGCATTTT.

CDR3 DNA sequence: TGTGCCAGCAGCGTAGACAGGGAGGGCAACACCATATATTTT. This codes for CASSVDREGNTIYF. The chain recombines TRBV9 with TRBJ1-3, with D possibly matching TRBD1 (6 bases). The CDR3 loop spans 14 amino acids. Deletions cut 0 bases from V and 7 bases from J, with 11 bases between. From germline, CDR1 is SGDLS and CDR2 YYNGEE.

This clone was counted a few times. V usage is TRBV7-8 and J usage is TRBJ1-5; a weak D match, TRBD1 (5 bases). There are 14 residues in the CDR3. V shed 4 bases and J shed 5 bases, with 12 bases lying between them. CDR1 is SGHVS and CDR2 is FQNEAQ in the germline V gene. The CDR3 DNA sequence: TGTGCCAGCAGCTCTAGGCAGGGCTATCAGCCCCAGCATTTT. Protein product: CASSSRQGYQPQHF.

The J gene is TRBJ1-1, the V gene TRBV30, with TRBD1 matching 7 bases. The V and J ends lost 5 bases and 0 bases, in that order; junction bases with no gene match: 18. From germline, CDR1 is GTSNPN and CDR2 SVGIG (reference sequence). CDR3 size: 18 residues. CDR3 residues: CAWLPNNRGTAVNTEAFF. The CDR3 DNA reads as TGTGCCTGGCTACCGAACAATAGGGGGACAGCAGTGAACACTGAAGCTTTCTTT. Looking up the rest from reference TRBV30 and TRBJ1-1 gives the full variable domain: SQTIHQWPATLVQPVGSPLSLECTVEGTSNPNLYWYRQAAGRGLQLLFYSVGIGQISSEVPQNLSASRPQDRQFILSSKKLLLSDSGFYLCAWLPNNRGTAVNTEAFFGQGTRLTVV.

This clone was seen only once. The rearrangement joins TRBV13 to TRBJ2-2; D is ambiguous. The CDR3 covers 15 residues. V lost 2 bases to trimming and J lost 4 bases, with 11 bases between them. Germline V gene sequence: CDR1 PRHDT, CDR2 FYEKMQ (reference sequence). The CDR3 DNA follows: TGTGCCAGCAGCTTAAATACAAGACCCACCGGGGAGCTGTTTTTT. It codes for CASSLNTRPTGELFF.